These 25 T cell receptor beta chains share one sample of origin, sequenced in a study of cytomegalovirus exposure and HLA in healthy donors. In the PCR, 60 Vbeta and 13 Jbeta primers were used. Clones were read by immunoSEQ multiplex PCR, and TCRdb kept only the in-frame ones, dropping some. The sample has approximately 160,000 clones; about 77% are singletons. Input material: PBMCs. These receptors came from a male donor in good health and CMV-seropositive.

The chain joins TRBV5-1 to TRBJ2-3; TRBD2 agrees at 8 bases. The V segment lost 4 bases and the J segment 2 bases; nucleotides outside the gene matches: 9. The germline V gene encodes CDR1 SGHRS and CDR2 YFSETQ. This CDR3 has 16 residues. CDR3 amino acids: CASSPLAGGLTDTQYF. In DNA, the CDR3 is TGCGCCAGCAGCCCCCTGGCGGGGGGACTCACAGATACGCAGTATTTT.

This clone was seen only a few times. The J gene is TRBJ1-6, the V gene TRBV2; TRBD1 matches at 7 bases. CDR3 size: 15 residues. Trimming cost V 3 bases and J 8 bases; bases outside gene matches: 7. The V gene's germline CDR1 is SNHLY and CDR2 FYNNEI. CDR3 bases: TGTGCCAGCAGTGACTGGAACAGGGGTTATTCACCCCTCCACTTT. This translates into CASSDWNRGYSPLHF. The variable domain in full, completed from reference TRBV2 and TRBJ1-6, reads EPEVTQTPSHQVTQMGQEVILRCVPISNHLYFYWYRQILGQKVEFLVSFYNNEISEKSEIFDDQFSVERPDGSNFTLKIRSTKLEDSAMYFCASSDWNRGYSPLHFGNGTRLTVT.

The chain recombines TRBV4-1 with TRBJ2-3; weak D call: TRBD2 (6 bases). The germline V gene encodes CDR1 MGHRA and CDR2 YSYEKL. The V end was cut by 6 bases, the J end by 4 bases, with 20 bases between. The CDR3 is 16 amino acids. CDR3 nucleotides: TGCGCCAGCAGTCGGGAGTCCGAAGATAACCCAGATACGCAGTATTTT. This encodes CASSRESEDNPDTQYF.

The rearrangement uses TRBV2 and TRBJ2-3, with a tentative D call TRBD2 (5 bases). The CDR3 covers 13 residues. V was shortened by 8 bases and J by 7 bases, with 16 bases between the two germline ends. CDR1 is SNHLY, CDR2 FYNNEI, per germline. The CDR3 loop is CASRGSGENTQYF. CDR3 sequence (DNA): TGTGCCAGCCGAGGGAGCGGCGAGAATACGCAGTATTTT.

The rearrangement joins TRBV7-8 to TRBJ2-7; 10 positions match TRBD2. The V gene's germline CDR1 is SGHVS and CDR2 FQNEAQ. The length of the CDR3 is 15 residues. V lost 5 bases, J lost 2 bases, and 6 bases stayed unmatched. CDR3 sequence: CASSALGLAAYEQYF. For the CDR3, the DNA is TGTGCCAGCAGCGCATTAGGACTAGCGGCCTACGAGCAGTACTTC. The full variable domain, with the rest looked up from reference TRBV7-8 and TRBJ2-7, is GAGVSQSPRYKVAKRGQDVALRCDPISGHVSLFWYQQALGQGPEFLTYFQNEAQLDKSGLPSDRFFAERPEGSVSTLKIQRTQQEDSAVYLCASSALGLAAYEQYFGPGTRLTVT.

The gene calls are TRBV2 and TRBJ2-7; TRBD2 agrees at 7 bases. CDR3 length equals 12 residues. CDR1 is SNHLY, CDR2 FYNNEI, per germline. The V gene end was trimmed by 7 bases and the J gene end by 2 bases; junction bases not matched to a gene: 2. In DNA form, the CDR3 reads TGTGCCAGCAAGCGGGGTACCTACGAGCAGTACTTC. Amino acid sequence: CASKRGTYEQYF. Full variable domain (remainder filled in from reference TRBV2 and TRBJ2-7): EPEVTQTPSHQVTQMGQEVILRCVPISNHLYFYWYRQILGQKVEFLVSFYNNEISEKSEIFDDQFSVERPDGSNFTLKIRSTKLEDSAMYFCASKRGTYEQYFGPGTRLTVT.

The V call is TRBV7-9, the J call TRBJ1-2, with no clear D. The ends were cut back, 5 bases at V and 4 bases at J, with 11 bases in the middle. Germline CDR1 reads SEHNR; CDR2 reads FQNEAQ (reference sequence). The CDR3 runs 13 residues. Here the CDR3 reads CASSRVEGYGYTF. CDR3 DNA sequence: TGTGCCAGCAGCCGCGTAGAGGGCTATGGCTACACCTTC.

The chain joins TRBV7-9 to TRBJ2-1; D gene ambiguous. The V gene lost 1 base and the J gene lost 9 bases, with 7 bases spanning the gap. The CDR3 contains 12 residues. Germline CDR1 is SEHNR and CDR2 is FQNEAQ (reference sequence). The CDR3 spells CASSLVEFEQFF. In DNA, the CDR3 is TGTGCCAGCAGCTTAGTGGAGTTTGAGCAGTTCTTC.

The CDR3 DNA is TGTGCCAGCAGCCTGATTAGCCTCCGGGACAGGGGTCGCGAGCAGTACTTC. This translates into CASSLISLRDRGREQYF. The chain is built from TRBV5-6 and TRBJ2-7, with 10 bases lining up with TRBD1. Germline CDR1 SGHDT, CDR2 YYEEEE. The V segment lost 4 bases and the J segment 6 bases; nucleotides outside the gene matches: 16. CDR3 length: 17 residues. The whole variable domain, filled in from reference TRBV5-6 and TRBJ2-7, reads DAGVTQSPTHLIKTRGQQVTLRCSPKSGHDTVSWYQQALGQGPQFIFQYYEEEERQRGNFPDRFSGHQFPNYSSELNVNALLLGDSALYLCASSLISLRDRGREQYFGPGTRLTVT.

The chain is built from TRBV6-5 and TRBJ1-1; D ambiguous. Trimming pared 8 bases from V and 2 bases from J, leaving 15 bases between. From germline, CDR1 is MNHEY and CDR2 SVGAGI. The CDR3 runs 14 residues. CDR3: CASLAVRENTEAFF. The CDR3 DNA reads as TGTGCCAGCCTCGCGGTGCGGGAAAACACTGAAGCTTTCTTT.

The chain is built from TRBV5-1 and TRBJ1-2; D may be TRBD1 (5 bases). Trimming left V 0 bases short and J 1 base short, with 13 bases between. CDR1 is SGHRS, CDR2 YFSETQ, per germline. This CDR3 is built from 16 residues. CDR3 DNA: TGCGCCAGCAGCTTGGACGGACAACAGAGTAACTATGGCTACACCTTC. Protein: CASSLDGQQSNYGYTF. The full variable domain, its missing parts supplied by reference TRBV5-1 and TRBJ1-2, is KAGVTQTPRYLIKTRGQQVTLSCSPISGHRSVSWYQQTPGQGLQFLFEYFSETQRNKGNFPGRFSGRQFSNSRSEMNVSTLELGDSALYLCASSLDGQQSNYGYTFGSGTRLTVV.

J is TRBJ1-3 and V is TRBV13, with 9 bases fitting TRBD1. CDR1 PRHDT and CDR2 FYEKMQ come from the germline V gene (reference sequence). The CDR3 runs 18 residues. With V trimmed by 2 bases and J by 3 bases, 11 bases remained unmatched. The CDR3 region is CASSLLLGEGQGGNTIYF. CDR3 coding DNA: TGTGCCAGCAGCTTACTGTTGGGCGAGGGACAGGGTGGAAACACCATATATTTT.

This chain connects TRBV7-2 to TRBJ1-2; TRBD1 matches 8 bases. The CDR3 spans 12 residues. J gave up 8 bases and V 8 bases, and 7 bases lay outside the gene matches. Germline V gene lookup returns CDR1 SGHTA and CDR2 FQGNSA. The DNA for the CDR3 is TGTGCCAGCTCAGGGGGCGCAAGGGGCTACACCTTC. Translation gives CASSGGARGYTF.

The rearrangement joins TRBV9 to TRBJ2-7, with TRBD1 matching over 9 bases. Trimming cost V 0 bases and J 6 bases; bases outside gene matches: 7. CDR3 length: 15 amino acids. CDR1 is SGDLS and CDR2 is YYNGEE in the germline V gene. The CDR3 DNA is TGTGCCAGCAGCGTAGCTTTACAGGGGGCTGGCGAGCAGTACTTC. Protein: CASSVALQGAGEQYF.

This chain joins TRBV6-6 and TRBJ1-2; D is perhaps TRBD1 (6 bases). There are 12 residues in the CDR3. The ends were cut back, 4 bases at V and 8 bases at J, with 11 bases in the middle. Germline V gives CDR1 MNHNY, CDR2 SVGAGI (reference sequence). As DNA, the CDR3 is TGTGCCAGCAGTTCCTCAGGGGTCGGCTACACCTTC. Protein sequence: CASSSSGVGYTF.

V usage is TRBV2 and J usage is TRBJ2-5; 9 nucleotides align to TRBD2. Germline assignment: CDR1 SNHLY and CDR2 FYNNEI. This CDR3 contains 15 residues. Germline trimming cut 4 bases from V and 6 bases from J; bases unmatched to any gene: 9. The CDR3 sequence is CASSAGGGAIKTQYF. The CDR3 nucleotides are TGTGCCAGCAGTGCGGGCGGGGGGGCCATAAAGACCCAGTACTTC.

This clone appeared once. This chain connects TRBV7-2 to TRBJ2-7; 7 bases map to TRBD1. The J segment lost 4 bases and the V segment lost 5 bases, leaving 11 bases of the junction unmatched. The germline V gene has CDR1 SGHTA and CDR2 FQGNSA. The CDR3 extends over 15 amino acids. The CDR3 reads CASSTTLGGGYEQYF. The DNA of the CDR3 is TGTGCCAGCAGCACTACCCTAGGGGGCGGTTACGAGCAGTACTTC.

The V call is TRBV2, the J call TRBJ2-1, with 11 bases that match TRBD2. CDR1 is SNHLY and CDR2 is FYNNEI in the germline V gene. V shed 7 bases and J 4 bases; nucleotides not matched to a gene: 6. This CDR3 region has 15 residues. As DNA, the CDR3 is TGTGCCAGCAAACTAGCGGGGGACCGATACAATGAGCAGTTCTTC. This encodes CASKLAGDRYNEQFF.

The chain links TRBV6-1 to TRBJ1-2; 8 positions match TRBD1. There are 14 residues in the CDR3. V lost 10 bases and J lost 4; bases outside the gene matches: 11. Germline V lookup: CDR1 MNHNS, CDR2 SASEGT. The CDR3 protein is CATGDFDRGYGYTF. The CDR3 DNA is TGTGCCACCGGTGACTTCGACAGGGGCTATGGCTACACCTTC.

The chain joins TRBV6-4 to TRBJ2-2; 8 positions agree with TRBD1. V shed 5 bases and J 3 bases; nucleotides not matched to a gene: 8. The CDR3 loop spans 16 amino acids. Germline CDR1 reads MRHNA; CDR2 reads SNTAGT. For the CDR3, the DNA is TGTGCCAGCAGTTCCGCCGTGACAGGGGACACCGGGGAGCTGTTTTTT. It is translated as CASSSAVTGDTGELFF.

This chain uses TRBV4-2 with TRBJ1-1, with D perhaps matching TRBD1 (5 bases). Germline V gene data show CDR1 as LGHNA and CDR2 as YNFKEQ. The CDR3 consists of 12 residues. The ends were cut back, 0 bases at V and 10 bases at J, with 9 bases in the middle. The CDR3 sequence: CASSQDSRGAFF. The CDR3 nucleotides are TGTGCCAGCAGCCAAGACAGTAGGGGAGCTTTCTTT.

This clone has more than one count but fewer than ten. The chain uses TRBV6-7 and TRBJ2-6, with 7 positions matching TRBD1. TRBV6-7 is an ORF, with its function uncertain. V lost 10 bases to trimming and J lost 2 bases; unmatched junction nucleotides: 5. The CDR3 is 14 residues long. The CDR3 here is CATITGAGANVLTF. The CDR3, as DNA: TGTGCCACAATAACAGGGGCTGGGGCCAACGTCCTGACTTTC.

The CDR3: CASSLELRGQYF. The DNA of the CDR3 is TGCGCCAGCAGCTTGGAGCTAAGAGGACAGTATTTT. The gene calls are TRBV5-1 and TRBJ2-3, with unresolved D. Trimming removed 0 bases at V and 12 bases at J, with 11 bases between. The CDR3 has 12 residues. Germline CDR1 SGHRS, CDR2 YFSETQ.

The rearrangement uses TRBV4-3 and TRBJ2-4; 11 bases agree with TRBD2. Losses at the gene ends were 0 bases for V and 4 bases for J; bases not matched to a gene: 8. The CDR3 runs 18 residues. Germline CDR1 is LGHNA and CDR2 is YSLEER. The chain's CDR3 is CASSQDIASGGPKNIQYF. The CDR3 DNA reads TGCGCCAGCAGCCAAGATATAGCTAGCGGGGGGCCTAAAAACATTCAGTACTTC.

Notes on this clone: This sample also contains other DNA sequences that code for the same CDR3. This rearrangement joins TRBV27 to TRBJ2-7, with TRBD1 identical over 10 bases. This CDR3 spans 14 amino acids. The V segment lost 5 bases and the J segment 4 bases; nucleotides outside the gene matches: 5. Germline V gene data show CDR1 as MNHEY and CDR2 as SMNVEV (reference sequence). CDR3 nucleotides: TGTGCCAGCAGTCCCGGGACAGGGGATTACGAGCAGTACTTC. Its translation is CASSPGTGDYEQYF.